This T cell receptor (beta chain) was recorded in a study of blood T cell repertoires in COVID-19. Generated by immunoSEQ multiplex PCR, the TCRdb table keeps only in-frame clones and is missing some. The sample has hundreds of thousands of clones, approximately 85% seen once; the top ten hold more than 4.5%. The receptor was derived from a man in his fifties with COVID-19, enrolled during active disease. Sequenced sample: peripheral blood.

In DNA, the CDR3 is TGTGCCAGCAGCACCGACCCGGGTGGGGCCAACGTCCTGACTTTC. Its protein is CASSTDPGGANVLTF. The chain couples TRBV11-2 to TRBJ2-6, with unresolved D. Between the trimmed V and J ends, which lost 5 bases and 3 bases, there was a span of 11 bases. The CDR3 has 15 residues. Germline CDR1 reads SGHAT; CDR2 reads FQNNGV.